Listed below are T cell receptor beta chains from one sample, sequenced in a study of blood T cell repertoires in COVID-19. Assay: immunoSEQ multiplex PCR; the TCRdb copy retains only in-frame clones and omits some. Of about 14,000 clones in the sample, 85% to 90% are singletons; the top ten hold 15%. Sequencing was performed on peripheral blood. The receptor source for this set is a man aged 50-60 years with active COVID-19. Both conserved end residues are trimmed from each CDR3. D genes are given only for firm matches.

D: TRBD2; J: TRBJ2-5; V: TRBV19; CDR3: ASSTISGSEGETQY
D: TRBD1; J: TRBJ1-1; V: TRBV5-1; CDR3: ASSIGQAFTEAF
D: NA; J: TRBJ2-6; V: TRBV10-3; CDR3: AISGERDFGSGANVLT
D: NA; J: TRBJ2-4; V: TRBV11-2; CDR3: ASSPIGGLQLAKNIQY
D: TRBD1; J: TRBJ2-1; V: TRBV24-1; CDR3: ATRTGAVGEQF
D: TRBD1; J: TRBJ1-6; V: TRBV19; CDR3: ASSQTGSNRGRNSPLH
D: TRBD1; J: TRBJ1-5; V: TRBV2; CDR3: ASSEGRGLGQPQH
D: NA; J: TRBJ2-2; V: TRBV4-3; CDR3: ASSPTFRRANTGELF
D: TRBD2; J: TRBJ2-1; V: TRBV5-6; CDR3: ASSLRLAGGYEQF
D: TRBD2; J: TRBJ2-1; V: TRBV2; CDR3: ASRALAGAAGEQF
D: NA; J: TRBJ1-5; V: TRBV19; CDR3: ASSIFSGGNQPQH
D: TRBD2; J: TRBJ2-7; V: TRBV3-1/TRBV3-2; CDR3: ASSQVGLAGSYEQY
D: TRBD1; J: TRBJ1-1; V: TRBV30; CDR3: ACGDREAF
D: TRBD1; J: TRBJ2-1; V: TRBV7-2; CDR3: ASSPGRKRQGLRDEQF
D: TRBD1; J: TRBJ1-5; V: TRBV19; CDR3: ASGRKQGSQPQH
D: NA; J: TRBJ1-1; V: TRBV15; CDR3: ATSRARANTEAF
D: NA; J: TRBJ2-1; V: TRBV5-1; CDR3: ASSGLYSYNEQF
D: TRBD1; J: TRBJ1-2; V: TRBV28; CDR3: ASIRGGRAHSDYGYT
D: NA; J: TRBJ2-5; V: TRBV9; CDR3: ASSVPGQETQY
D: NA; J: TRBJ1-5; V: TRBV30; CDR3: AWSVRGSYQPQH
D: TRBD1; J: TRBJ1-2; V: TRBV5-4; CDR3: ASSPPGQGTRGYT
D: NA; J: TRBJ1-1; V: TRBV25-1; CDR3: ASSYMQDTEAF
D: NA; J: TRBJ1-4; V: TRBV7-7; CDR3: ASSLTDGYNEKLF
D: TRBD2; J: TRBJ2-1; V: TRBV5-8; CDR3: ASSSLAGVNVEQF
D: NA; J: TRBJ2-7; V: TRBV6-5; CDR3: ASSFMYEQY
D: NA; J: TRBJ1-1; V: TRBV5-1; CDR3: ASSLAARDTEAF
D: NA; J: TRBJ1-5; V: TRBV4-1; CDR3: ASSQGQTYSNQPQH
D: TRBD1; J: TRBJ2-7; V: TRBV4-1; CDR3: ASSQDDGTGIHEQY
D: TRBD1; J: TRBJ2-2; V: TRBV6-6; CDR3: ASRTGQLNTGELF
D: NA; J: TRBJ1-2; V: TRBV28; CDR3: ASSTLRAGGT
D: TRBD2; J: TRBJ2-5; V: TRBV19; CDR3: ASSLTTSGEGTQY
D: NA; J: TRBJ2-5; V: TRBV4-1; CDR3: ASSLTQDYSETQY
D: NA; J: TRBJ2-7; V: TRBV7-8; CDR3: ASSLPGAAYEQY
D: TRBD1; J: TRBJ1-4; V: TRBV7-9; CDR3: ASSVRGANEKLF
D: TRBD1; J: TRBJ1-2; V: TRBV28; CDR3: ASSGDRGRKGYT
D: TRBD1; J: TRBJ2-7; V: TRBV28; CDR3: ASSRPGQGSNHEQY
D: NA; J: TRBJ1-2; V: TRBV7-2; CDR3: ASSLDPQGIYGYT
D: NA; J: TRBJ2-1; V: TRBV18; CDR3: ASSPAGRRNEQF
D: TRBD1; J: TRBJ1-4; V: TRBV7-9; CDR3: ASSSGTGGLREKLF
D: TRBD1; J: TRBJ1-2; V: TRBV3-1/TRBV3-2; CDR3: ASSEGTGGGGYT
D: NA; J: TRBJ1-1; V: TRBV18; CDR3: ASSPNRGHTEAF
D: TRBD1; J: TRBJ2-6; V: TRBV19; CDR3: ASNAGTVISGANVLT
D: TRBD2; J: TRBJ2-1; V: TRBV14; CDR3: ASSRSGSHNEQF
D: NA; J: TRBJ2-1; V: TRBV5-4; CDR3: ASSLGGTIYNEQF
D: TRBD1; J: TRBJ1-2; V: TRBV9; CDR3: ASSETGNYGYT
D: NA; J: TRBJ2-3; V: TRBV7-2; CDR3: ASSFLMAATDTQY
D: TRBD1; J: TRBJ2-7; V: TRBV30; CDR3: AWTGQGSSYEQY
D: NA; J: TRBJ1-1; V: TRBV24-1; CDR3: ATRATDNTEAF
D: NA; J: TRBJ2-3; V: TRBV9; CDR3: ASSVGGRGSTDTQY
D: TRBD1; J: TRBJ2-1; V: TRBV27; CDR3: ASSFPGTGKKKAYNEQF
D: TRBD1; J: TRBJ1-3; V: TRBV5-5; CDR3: ASSFQGVGGNTIY
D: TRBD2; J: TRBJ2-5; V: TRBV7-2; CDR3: ASSQGLVGLETQY